This T cell receptor (beta chain) was identified during a study of OX40 agonist ivuxolimab in advanced cancers. The study, taken as a whole, reports: Fewer expanded clones were found on average in CD4+ than in CD8+ T cells. In the expanded peripheral T cells, antigen specificity was never determined. Circulating CD4+ and CD8+ T cells showed clonal expansion by week 6 at 0.1 to 3.0 mg/kg.

V lost 2 bases to trimming and J lost 4 bases; unmatched junction nucleotides: 3. The CDR3 covers 14 residues. The germline gives CDR1 SEHNR, CDR2 FQNEAQ (reference sequence). This clone appeared once. Its cognate antigen is unknown. Sequencing used immunoSEQ multiplex PCR; TCRdb keeps in-frame clones, though not all of them. The table lists 25,000 to 30,000 clones, 80% of them singletons. Blood samples were obtained at baseline, cycle 4 day 1, and cycle 7 day 1. The chain has TRBV7-9 and TRBJ1-2; the match to TRBD1 covers 8 bases. The sequences come from CD4+ or CD8+ T cells sorted from blood, collected in a trial of the OX40 agonist ivuxolimab. This clonotype originated in an adult with an advanced solid tumor such as melanoma, head and neck, liver or kidney cancer. The DNA for the CDR3 is TGTGCCAGCAGCTTACAGGGGGCTCTCTATGGCTACACCTTC. Its protein is CASSLQGALYGYTF.